A single sample is the source of the 32 T cell receptor beta chains below, sequenced in a study of blood T cell repertoires in COVID-19. The assay was immunoSEQ multiplex PCR, and TCRdb's table has in-frame clones only and misses some. The sample lists about 160,000 clones; 85% were seen once. The specimen was peripheral blood. These receptors came from a human donor with acute or convalescent COVID-19. The donor label of this sample is uncertain.

This clone has only one observation. The V gene is TRBV19, the J gene TRBJ2-1; D is unclear. The CDR3 runs 16 residues. Trimming removed 7 bases from V and 0 bases from J, with 16 bases in between. From germline, CDR1 is LNHDA and CDR2 SQIVND (reference sequence). CDR3 residues: CASTSQSFSSYNEQFF. For the CDR3, the DNA is TGTGCCAGTACCTCACAGTCCTTCAGCTCCTACAATGAGCAGTTCTTC.

The rearrangement uses TRBV4-1 and TRBJ1-5, with a tentative D call TRBD1 (5 bases). Germline V gene sequence: CDR1 MGHRA, CDR2 YSYEKL. The V and J ends lost 1 base and 2 bases respectively, with 15 bases between them. This CDR3 contains 17 residues. Here the CDR3 DNA reads TGCGCCAGCAGCCAAGTGGGGGGAAGGGGCCGCAATCAGCCCCAGCATTTT. This codes for CASSQVGGRGRNQPQHF.

The chain is built from TRBV19 and TRBJ1-3; 9 bases line up with TRBD1. V was pared by 1 base and J by 2 bases, with 3 bases of the junction left unmatched. CDR1 LNHDA and CDR2 SQIVND come from the germline V gene (reference sequence). The CDR3 runs to 16 residues. The CDR3 spells CASSIGTGATGNTIYF. As DNA, the CDR3 is TGTGCCAGTAGTATAGGGACAGGGGCGACTGGAAACACCATATATTTT. The whole variable domain, remainder taken from reference TRBV19 and TRBJ1-3, is DGGITQSPKYLFRKEGQNVTLSCEQNLNHDAMYWYRQDPGQGLRLIYYSQIVNDFQKGDIAEGYSVSREKKESFPLTVTSAQKNPTAFYLCASSIGTGATGNTIYFGEGSWLTVV.

The genes are TRBV30 and TRBJ2-3, with D unresolved. Trimming cost V 4 bases and J 5 bases, with 7 bases left between them. The germline CDR1 and CDR2 sequences are GTSNPN and SVGIG (reference sequence). The CDR3 runs to 11 residues. The CDR3 region has the DNA TGTGCCTGGACTTCTAAAGATACGCAGTATTTT. The encoded protein is CAWTSKDTQYF.

This chain links TRBV5-1 with TRBJ1-1, with TRBD1 as a possible D gene (6 bases). CDR1 SGHRS and CDR2 YFSETQ come from the germline V gene. V was pared by 2 bases and J by 4 bases, with 18 bases between. The CDR3 loop spans 16 amino acids. DNA for the CDR3: TGCGCCAGCAGCTTCAAGGCAGGGGCAGAGGGCACTGAAGCTTTCTTT. This codes for CASSFKAGAEGTEAFF.

V and J are TRBV7-8 and TRBJ1-6; TRBD1 might be the D (5 bases). V was pared by 4 bases and J by 0 bases, with 13 bases between. The germline V gene encodes CDR1 SGHVS and CDR2 FQNEAQ. There are 17 residues in the CDR3. CDR3 amino acids: CASSSYRFSSYNSPLHF. CDR3 in DNA: TGTGCCAGCAGCTCCTACAGGTTCAGCTCCTATAATTCACCCCTCCACTTT.

The chain employs TRBV20-1 and TRBJ1-1; D remains ambiguous. Looked up from germline, CDR1 is DFQATT and CDR2 is SNEGSKA (reference sequence). The CDR3 runs 11 residues. V lost 1 base to trimming and J lost 8 bases, with 8 bases between them. The CDR3: CSARVVREAFF. CDR3 in DNA: TGCAGTGCTAGAGTAGTCAGGGAAGCTTTCTTT.

The CDR3 DNA follows: TGTGCCAGCAGCCCTTGGCAGGGAAGGGATAACTATGGCTACACCTTC. Translating gives CASSPWQGRDNYGYTF. The chain joins TRBV3-1 (or the pseudogene TRBV3-2) to TRBJ1-2; D perhaps matches TRBD1 (5 bases). Germline V CDR1 and CDR2: LGHDT, YNNKEL (reference sequence). The CDR3 length is 16 residues. The germline V and J ends were trimmed by 4 bases and 1 base, with 16 bases remaining between them.

The rearrangement uses TRBV7-6 and TRBJ2-4, with 11 bases fitting TRBD2. The germline gives CDR1 SGHVS, CDR2 FNYEAQ. The CDR3 has 17 amino acids. Unmatched junction bases numbered 8, after V lost 5 bases and J lost 2 bases. The CDR3 protein is CASSPDIAGGSKNIQYF. Written as DNA, the CDR3 is TGTGCCAGCAGCCCAGACATAGCGGGGGGGTCCAAAAACATTCAGTACTTC.

The genes are TRBV7-8 and TRBJ1-1, with 11 positions matching TRBD1. V was pared by 1 base and J by 5 bases, with 6 bases of the junction left unmatched. Germline CDR1 is SGHVS and CDR2 is FQNEAQ. This CDR3 comprises 16 residues. The DNA of the CDR3 is TGTGCCAGCAGCTTAGATTTGGACAGGGGGCTAACTGAAGCTTTCTTT. Protein: CASSLDLDRGLTEAFF.

J is TRBJ1-4 and V is TRBV18; no clear D gene. This CDR3 spans 13 amino acids. V was pared by 2 bases and J by 8 bases, with 9 bases between. Germline assignment: CDR1 KGHSH and CDR2 LQKENI. The CDR3 DNA sequence: TGTGCCAGCTCACCAATTAATAGCGAAAAACTGTTTTTT. Translating it yields CASSPINSEKLFF.

This chain links TRBV18 with TRBJ2-1, with TRBD1 identical over 7 bases. The CDR3 runs 19 residues. Germline CDR1 and CDR2: KGHSH and LQKENI. Trimming cost V 3 bases and J 0 bases; bases outside gene matches: 14. The CDR3 spells CASSPLPEQGFSSYNEQFF. CDR3 in DNA: TGTGCCAGCTCACCGCTTCCGGAACAGGGGTTCAGCTCCTACAATGAGCAGTTCTTC.

This chain connects TRBV5-1 to TRBJ2-6, with TRBD2 as a possible D gene (6 bases). Germline V lookup: CDR1 SGHRS, CDR2 YFSETQ. The CDR3 loop spans 20 amino acids. The V end was cut by 2 bases, the J end by 1 base, with 22 bases between. As DNA, the CDR3 is TGCGCCAGCAGCTTTCTACCTGGCCGTCGGGAGCGATCTGGGGCCAACGTCCTGACTTTC. It translates to CASSFLPGRRERSGANVLTF.

This clone was detected once. This chain joins TRBV25-1 and TRBJ2-7, with unresolved D. The CDR3 extends over 14 amino acids. Per germline, CDR1 MGHDK and CDR2 SYGVNS. V was shortened by 5 bases and J by 6 bases, with 17 bases between the two germline ends. The CDR3 spells CASSLTVARGEQYF. The DNA for the CDR3 is TGTGCCAGCAGTCTAACTGTGGCAAGAGGCGAGCAGTACTTC.

The chain uses TRBV3-1 (or the pseudogene TRBV3-2) and TRBJ1-5, with 9 nucleotides matching TRBD1. CDR3 size: 15 residues. V gave up 4 bases and J gave up 3 bases; unmatched junction bases: 4. Germline V gene lookup returns CDR1 LGHDT and CDR2 YNNKEL (reference sequence). The CDR3 is CASSPGTGYNQPQHF. CDR3 coding DNA: TGTGCCAGCAGCCCCGGGACAGGGTACAATCAGCCCCAGCATTTT.

This chain joins TRBV19 and TRBJ1-6; TRBD1 matches 7 bases. With V trimmed by 9 bases and J by 9 bases, 11 bases remained unmatched. Germline loops: CDR1 LNHDA, CDR2 SQIVND (reference sequence). The CDR3 spans 14 residues. In nucleotides, the CDR3 is TGTGCCAGCCATGTCGAGGGGGCCCTTTCACCCCTCCACTTT. It yields the protein CASHVEGALSPLHF.

The chain uses TRBV30 and TRBJ1-5, with D unresolved. The CDR3 contains 15 residues. From germline, CDR1 is GTSNPN and CDR2 SVGIG (reference sequence). The ends were cut back, 2 bases at V and 6 bases at J, with 17 bases in the middle. CDR3: CAWSTIGRGIQPQHF. Written as DNA, the CDR3 is TGTGCCTGGAGTACGATTGGACGGGGAATTCAGCCCCAGCATTTT.

The J gene is TRBJ1-2, the V gene TRBV7-3; D might be TRBD1 (5 bases). Germline V gene data show CDR1 as SGHTA and CDR2 as FQGTGA. V lost 2 bases to trimming and J lost 7 bases, with 11 bases between them. This CDR3 has 13 amino acids. CDR3 sequence (DNA): TGTGCCAGCAGCTTAGAGGCAGGGTTTGGCTACACCTTC. Encoded protein: CASSLEAGFGYTF.

This clone showed up just once. J is TRBJ1-2 and V is TRBV12-3 or TRBV12-4; D not certain. The CDR3 loop spans 13 amino acids. Trimming left V 5 bases short and J 3 bases short, with 10 bases between. The CDR3 here is CASSREGDYGYTF. The CDR3 bases are TGTGCCAGCAGTCGGGAAGGCGACTATGGCTACACCTTC.

The rearrangement links TRBV30 to TRBJ2-7; 7 bases fit TRBD2. Per the germline V gene, CDR1 is GTSNPN and CDR2 is SVGIG (reference sequence). This CDR3 has 15 residues. Trimming cost V 2 bases and J 1 base; bases outside gene matches: 8. The chain's CDR3 is CAWSTRPSGSYEQYF. The DNA of the CDR3 is TGTGCCTGGAGTACACGTCCTAGCGGATCCTACGAGCAGTACTTC.

J is TRBJ1-1 and V is TRBV7-2; 7 nucleotides line up with TRBD1. Germline V CDR1 and CDR2: SGHTA, FQGNSA. The junction had 24 bases not matched to a gene; V was cut back by 8 bases and J by 9 bases. The CDR3 sequence is 17 residues long. This chain's CDR3 is CASLRVSTGPSTSQAFF. Written as DNA, the CDR3 is TGTGCCAGCCTCCGTGTGTCGACAGGGCCCTCAACCAGTCAAGCTTTCTTT.

V and J are TRBV24-1 and TRBJ2-1, with 16 bases matching TRBD2. After removal of 4 bases from V and 5 bases from J, the junction contained 10 bases not matched to a gene. CDR3 length equals 19 residues. CDR1 and CDR2 (germline): KGHDR, SFDVKD. CDR3 region: CATSDTGTSGGAGNNEQFF. The CDR3 bases are TGTGCCACCAGTGACACCGGGACTAGCGGGGGGGCGGGCAACAATGAGCAGTTCTTC.

The chain employs TRBV7-9 and TRBJ1-6; 8 bases are a match to TRBD1. The CDR3 has 16 residues. V gave up 5 bases and J gave up 6 bases; unmatched junction bases: 9. Germline V lookup: CDR1 SEHNR, CDR2 FQNEAQ (reference sequence). The CDR3 DNA reads TGTGCCAGCAGCCCCCACAGGGGGTTTGCTAATTCACCCCTCCACTTT. It is translated as CASSPHRGFANSPLHF.

The chain employs TRBV6-1 and TRBJ1-2; D gene unclear. CDR3 length: 14 residues. The V end was cut by 2 bases, the J end by 3 bases, with 10 bases between. Germline CDR1 is MNHNS and CDR2 is SASEGT. CDR3 DNA sequence: TGTGCCAGCAGTGAAACCGGAGGCGACTATGGCTACACCTTC. Its protein product is CASSETGGDYGYTF.

This rearrangement joins TRBV30 to TRBJ1-2; 11 bases agree with TRBD1. V trimming: 5 bases; J trimming: 8 bases; junction bases outside the gene matches: 7. In germline, CDR1 is GTSNPN, CDR2 SVGIG (reference sequence). The CDR3 is 13 amino acids. The DNA for the CDR3 is TGTGCCTGGGAAGGACAGGGGGCGGGGGGCTACACCTTC. Protein: CAWEGQGAGGYTF.

The V call is TRBV5-6, the J call TRBJ1-5, with 7 bases identical to TRBD1. Germline V gives CDR1 SGHDT, CDR2 YYEEEE. Trimming cost V 2 bases and J 4 bases; bases outside gene matches: 6. The CDR3 runs 15 residues. CDR3 sequence: CASSLYRGHNQPQHF. CDR3 coding DNA: TGTGCCAGCAGCTTATACAGGGGCCATAATCAGCCCCAGCATTTT.

The chain combines TRBV12-3 or TRBV12-4 with TRBJ2-7, with a tentative D call TRBD2 (5 bases). CDR3 length: 13 residues. Between the trimmed V and J ends, which lost 3 bases and 7 bases, there was a span of 13 bases. Here the CDR3 DNA reads TGTGCCAGCAGTTTCCGGGAACCCGGGGAGCAGTACTTC. Protein: CASSFREPGEQYF.

This chain connects TRBV7-2 to TRBJ1-2; 8 bases map to TRBD1. J lost 2 bases, V lost 3 bases, and 5 bases had no gene match. Germline V gives CDR1 SGHTA, CDR2 FQGNSA. The CDR3 length is 15 residues. The CDR3 DNA sequence: TGTGCCAGCAGCTTTCAGGGGGCGCAGAACTATGGCTACACCTTC. Amino acid sequence: CASSFQGAQNYGYTF.

This clone was observed a few times. This chain joins TRBV11-2 and TRBJ1-1, with 11 bases identical to TRBD1. Germline V gives CDR1 SGHAT, CDR2 FQNNGV. The V gene end was trimmed by 3 bases and the J gene end by 8 bases; junction bases not matched to a gene: 8. The CDR3 spans 15 residues. The CDR3 sequence: CASSLRGGQGAEAFF. The CDR3 DNA follows: TGTGCCAGCAGCTTGAGGGGAGGACAGGGGGCGGAAGCTTTCTTT.

The chain uses TRBV28 and TRBJ1-2, with TRBD1 as a possible D gene (5 bases). Per the germline V gene, CDR1 is MDHEN and CDR2 is SYDVKM. The CDR3 is made up of 14 amino acids. V lost 1 base to trimming and J lost 6 bases, with 12 bases between them. DNA for the CDR3: TGTGCCAGCAGTTTATCAGGGTCAAGGAATGGCTACACCTTC. It codes for CASSLSGSRNGYTF.

This rearrangement joins TRBV4-1 to TRBJ2-3, with no clear D. Between the trimmed V and J ends, which lost 4 bases and 2 bases, there was a span of 19 bases. The length of the CDR3 is 17 residues. Germline V gene sequence: CDR1 MGHRA, CDR2 YSYEKL. The CDR3, as DNA: TGCGCCAGCAGCCCGACACTCTCTACAGTAACCACAGATACGCAGTATTTT. It specifies CASSPTLSTVTTDTQYF.

This clone was detected only a few times. V usage is TRBV28 and J usage is TRBJ1-2; the D gene is possibly TRBD1 (5 bases). Trimming pared 3 bases from V and 4 bases from J, leaving 9 bases between. CDR1 and CDR2 (germline): MDHEN, SYDVKM. The CDR3 is 13 amino acids. CDR3 protein: CASSFAGSYGYTF. The CDR3 DNA reads TGTGCCAGCAGTTTCGCAGGGTCCTATGGCTACACCTTC.